The next 3 T cell receptor beta chains were all read from a single sample in a study of T cells in Graves' hyperthyroidism and ophthalmopathy. Amplified TCR beta CDR3 regions derived from RNA transcripts. When the TCR CDR3 underwent first-round RT-PCR, the HTBI primer set was used. Each CDR3 protein is one row after TCRdb ran MiXCR on the multiplex PCR reads. Of 300,000 to 400,000 distinct CDR3 sequences detected, 11% to 15% appear once; the ten largest clones hold approximately 10%. The sequenced sample consisted of blood. These receptors all come from a woman aged 60-75 years with Graves' hyperthyroidism.

This clonotype was found a few times. CDR3 amino acids: CASSLEGGISDTQYF. In nucleotides, the CDR3 is TGTGCCAGCAGCTTAGAGGGCGGGATCTCAGATACGCAGTATTTT. The J gene is TRBJ2-3, the V gene TRBV7-6; weak D call: TRBD2 (6 bases). The V gene lost 1 base and the J gene lost 4 bases, with 12 bases spanning the gap. Germline values: CDR1 SGHVS, CDR2 FNYEAQ. There are 15 residues in the CDR3.

In regard to this clonotype: A single base separates this from a much larger clone, so it may be a read error. The gene calls are TRBV6-1 and TRBJ2-7, with TRBD2 matching 16 bases. This CDR3 has 15 residues. Per the germline V gene, CDR1 is MNHNS and CDR2 is SASEGT. The J segment lost 9 bases and the V segment lost 5 bases, leaving 7 bases of the junction unmatched. Here the CDR3 reads CASSRAGTSGRGQYF. As DNA, the CDR3 is TGTGCCAGCAGTCGCGCGGGGACTAGCGGGAGGGGGCAGTACTTC.

The chain has TRBV4-1 and TRBJ2-3; D gene uncertain. CDR1 and CDR2 from the germline V gene are MGHRA and YSYEKL. Trimming cost V 1 base and J 0 bases, with 5 bases left between them. This CDR3 has 14 amino acids. This CDR3 is CASSQGPSTDTQYF. As DNA, the CDR3 is TGCGCCAGCAGCCAAGGTCCCAGCACAGATACGCAGTATTTT.